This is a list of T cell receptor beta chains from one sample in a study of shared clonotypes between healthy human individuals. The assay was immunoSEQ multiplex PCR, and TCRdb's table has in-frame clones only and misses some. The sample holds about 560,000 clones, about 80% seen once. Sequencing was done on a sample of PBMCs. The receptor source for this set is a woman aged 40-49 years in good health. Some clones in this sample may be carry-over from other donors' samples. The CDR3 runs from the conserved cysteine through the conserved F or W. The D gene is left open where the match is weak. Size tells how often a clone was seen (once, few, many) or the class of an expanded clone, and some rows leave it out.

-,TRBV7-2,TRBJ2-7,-,TGTGCCAGCAGCTCTTTCGCAGCGGCCTACGAGCAGTACTTC,CASSSFAAAYEQYF
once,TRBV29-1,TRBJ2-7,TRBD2,TGCAGCGTGAGCGGGAGGGCCCCCTACGAGCAGTACTTC,CSVSGRAPYEQYF
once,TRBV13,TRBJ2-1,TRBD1,TGTGCCAGCAGCCACGGACAGGGTGAGCAGTTCTTC,CASSHGQGEQFF
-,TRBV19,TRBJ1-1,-,TGTGCCAGTAGTATATTGGTTGGTTTGGGGAACACTGAAGCTTTCTTT,CASSILVGLGNTEAFF
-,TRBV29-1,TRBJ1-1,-,TGCAGCGTTGCGACGAGCACTGAAGCTTTCTTT,CSVATSTEAFF
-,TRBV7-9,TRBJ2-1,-,TGTGCCAGCAGCTCGGTGTGGGCCCCATACAATGAGCAGTTCTTC,CASSSVWAPYNEQFF
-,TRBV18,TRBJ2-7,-,TGTGCCAGCTCACCACCGTTTCCCCCCTACGAGCAGTACTTC,CASSPPFPPYEQYF
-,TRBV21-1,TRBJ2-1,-,TGTGCCAGCAGCAAAGGAGCGGGAGGTCAGAGCTCCTACAATGAGCAGTTCTTC,CASSKGAGGQSSYNEQFF
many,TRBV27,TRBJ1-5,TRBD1,TGTGCCAGCAGTTTCTCCGGGACAGGGGAGGGTTTTGTCAATCAGCCCCAGCATTTT,CASSFSGTGEGFVNQPQHF
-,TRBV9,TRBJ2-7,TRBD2,TGTGCCAGCAGCGACGCGACTAGCGGCACCTACGAGCAGTACTTC,CASSDATSGTYEQYF
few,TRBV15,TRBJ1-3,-,TGTGCCACCAGCAGAGGACAGGAGAGAAGGGGAAACACCATATATTTT,CATSRGQERRGNTIYF
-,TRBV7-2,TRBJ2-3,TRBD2,TGTGCCAGCAGCATTAGCGGGAGCAGCACAGATACGCAGTATTTT,CASSISGSSTDTQYF
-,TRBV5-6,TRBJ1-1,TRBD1,TGTGCCAGCAGCCCCTTGGGACAGACGAACACTGAAGCTTTCTTT,CASSPLGQTNTEAFF
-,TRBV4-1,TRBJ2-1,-,TGCGCCAGCAGTTTACTTGGGCTCAACTACAATGAGCAGTTCTTC,CASSLLGLNYNEQFF
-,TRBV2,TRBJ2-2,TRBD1,TGTGCCAGCAGGGCGGGACAGGGGCATGCCGGGGAGCTGTTTTTT,CASRAGQGHAGELFF
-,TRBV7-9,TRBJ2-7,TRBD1,TGTGCCAGCAGCCCAGGACAGGGTATACGATACGAGCAGTACTTC,CASSPGQGIRYEQYF
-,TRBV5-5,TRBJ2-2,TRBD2,TGTGCCAGCAGCGGAGTAGCGGGAGGGCACACCGGGGAGCTGTTTTTT,CASSGVAGGHTGELFF
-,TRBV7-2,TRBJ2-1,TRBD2,TGTGCCAGCAGCTTAGGACTAGCGGGGCACAATGAGCAGTTCTTC,CASSLGLAGHNEQFF
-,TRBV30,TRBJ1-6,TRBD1,TGTGCCTGGAGTGAGGGGGCTAGGTATTCACCCCTCCACTTT,CAWSEGARYSPLHF
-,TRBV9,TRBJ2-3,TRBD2,TGTGCCAGCTCTCTCGGGACTAGCGGGAGGGCAGATACGCAGTATTTT,CASSLGTSGRADTQYF
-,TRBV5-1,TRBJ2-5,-,TGCGCCAGCAGCTTGGCAGGGGGAGGCGAGACCCAGTACTTC,CASSLAGGGETQYF
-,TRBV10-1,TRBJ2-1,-,TGCGCCAGGTTAGCTATCCGGCGTGTAAATGAGCAGTTCTTC,CARLAIRRVNEQFF
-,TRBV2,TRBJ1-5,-,TGTGCCAGCAGAAAAGGGGTGAGCAATCAGCCCCAGCATTTT,CASRKGVSNQPQHF
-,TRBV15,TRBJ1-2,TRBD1,TGTGCCACCAGCAGAGGCCAGGGGGGTCTCTACACCTTC,CATSRGQGGLYTF
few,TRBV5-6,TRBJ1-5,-,TGTGCCAGCAGCTTGGGACCGGATCAGCCCCAGCATTTT,CASSLGPDQPQHF
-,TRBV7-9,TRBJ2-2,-,TGTGCCAGCAGCTTAAGGACGTCCAACACCGGGGAGCTGTTTTTT,CASSLRTSNTGELFF
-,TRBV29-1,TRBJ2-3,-,TGCAGCGTCTTCGAGGCCCTTACGCAGTATTTT,CSVFEALTQYF
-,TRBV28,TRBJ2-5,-,TGTGCCAGCAGTTTAGGAGGAGGACAGGAGACCCAGTACTTC,CASSLGGGQETQYF
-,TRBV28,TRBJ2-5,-,TGTGCCAGCACCCTGGGCGATGGGGAGCAGTACTTC,CASTLGDGEQYF
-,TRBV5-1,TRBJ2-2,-,TGCGCCAGCAGCTCGGACTACCTGGACACCGGGGAGCTGTTTTTT,CASSSDYLDTGELFF
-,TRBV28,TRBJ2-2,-,TGTGCCACCCCGGGAGACCTGAACACCGGGGAGCTGTTTTTT,CATPGDLNTGELFF
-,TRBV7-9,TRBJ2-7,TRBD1,TGTGCCAGCAGCGATCCTACAGGGGCGGCCGAGCAGTACTTC,CASSDPTGAAEQYF
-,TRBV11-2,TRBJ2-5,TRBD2,TGTGCCAGCAGCTTAGCGGGAGGGGAGACCCAGTACTTC,CASSLAGGETQYF
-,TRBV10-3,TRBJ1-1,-,TGTGCCATCAGTGACTATATGAACACTGAAGCTTTCTTT,CAISDYMNTEAFF
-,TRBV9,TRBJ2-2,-,TGTGCCAGCAAGCCGATGATTAATGGCGGGGAGCTGTTTTTT,CASKPMINGGELFF
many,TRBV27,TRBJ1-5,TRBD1,TGTGCCAGCAGTCCATGGACAGGTTATAGCAATCAGCCCCAGCATTTT,CASSPWTGYSNQPQHF
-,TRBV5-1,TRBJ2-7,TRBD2,TGCGCCAGCAGCGCCTGGGGGGGAGTCTCCTACGAGCAGTACTTC,CASSAWGGVSYEQYF
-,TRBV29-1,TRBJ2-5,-,TGCAGCGTTTTATCCTTGTCGGAGACCCAGTACTTC,CSVLSLSETQYF
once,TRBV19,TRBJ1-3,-,TGTGCCAGTAGTATAGGGGCCGACTCTGGAAACACCATATATTTT,CASSIGADSGNTIYF
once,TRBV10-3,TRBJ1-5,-,TGTGCCATCAGTGAATGGGACAGCAATCAGCCCCAGCATTTT,CAISEWDSNQPQHF
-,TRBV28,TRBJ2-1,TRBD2,TGTGCCAGCACCAGGGGGTTAGCGGGAGGGTTGTACAATGAGCAGTTCTTC,CASTRGLAGGLYNEQFF
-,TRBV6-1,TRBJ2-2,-,TGTGCCAGCAGTGAAACCAGGACCGGGGAGCTGTTTTTT,CASSETRTGELFF
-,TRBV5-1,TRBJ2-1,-,TGCGCCAGCAGCTTGGCCGGAGCAACCTACAATGAGCAGTTCTTC,CASSLAGATYNEQFF
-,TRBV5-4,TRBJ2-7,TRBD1,TGTGCCAGCAGCACCTGGGACAGATTCTCCTACGAGCAGTACTTC,CASSTWDRFSYEQYF